This T cell receptor (beta chain) was identified in a study of beta chain features in type 1 diabetes. Study information: Patients and healthy donors were similar in age, gender and cell yields. Study-level results: Any HLA-type effect on TCRB rearrangement remained unresolved here. A closer apparent resemblance between naive, central memory and Treg TCRB repertoires was seen in patients than in healthy donors.

This clone was seen only a few times. Its antigen is undetermined. TCRB transcripts that were expressed got sequenced, as all of the isolated RNA had been reverse transcribed. Clones were read by immunoSEQ multiplex PCR, and TCRdb kept only the in-frame ones, dropping some. The data hold about 360,000 clones, with 10% to 15% observed a single time. Germline values: CDR1 MNHEY, CDR2 SMNVEV (reference sequence). V was trimmed by 6 bases and J by 4 bases, leaving 16 bases between them. The CDR3 sequence is 14 residues long. Populations isolated by sorting all had purity greater than 95%. Sequenced: naive CD4+ T cells from blood. The gene calls are TRBV27 and TRBJ2-7, with a weak D call TRBD1 (6 bases). The source is a man aged 18 to 30 in good health. The CDR3, as DNA: TGTGCCAGCAGGCCCACAGGGCTACGGTACGAGCAGTACTTC. It encodes CASRPTGLRYEQYF.